This T cell receptor beta chain was obtained from a study of T-cell memory formation after mild COVID-19. Across the study: The study found TCR clusters largely donor specific.

As to this clonotype: Antigen specificity is unknown.

The CDR3 loop spans 14 amino acids. The V and J ends lost 2 bases and 6 bases respectively, with 13 bases between them. Overall study results and limits: Clones that contracted clustered mainly in CM and EM if CD4+ and in EMRA if CD8+. CD4/CD8 balance characterized clones contracting day 15 to 85, and CD4+ skew characterized later expanders.

5'RACE with constant-segment primers yielded barcoded, UMI-tagged TCR alpha and TCR beta cDNA libraries. TCRdb passed the 5' RACE reads through MiXCR, listing each CDR3 protein once. The sample lists 550,000 to 600,000 distinct CDR3 sequences; 17% were seen once. The sequenced sample consisted of PBMCs or a T cell subset sorted from them (not recorded which). V usage is TRBV12-3 or TRBV12-4 and J usage is TRBJ1-1, with a possible D match to TRBD1 (5 bases). The receptor was derived from an adult woman who had mild COVID-19 (a few samples of this study predate the infection). Cell type and time point are not known. CDR3: CASSLSLQGPEAFF. CDR3 DNA: TGTGCCAGCAGTTTATCCCTTCAGGGCCCTGAAGCTTTCTTT.